This T cell receptor beta chain stems from a study of blood T cell repertoires in COVID-19. Study-level information: From the United States, Italy and Spain came samples of acute and convalescent COVID-19. The analysed material was cDNA or gDNA that came from T cells, B-cell-depleted T cells, or PBMCs.

Germline loops: CDR1 MGHRA, CDR2 YSYEKL. The CDR3 spans 15 residues. Deletions cut 0 bases from V and 2 bases from J, with 11 bases between. Original handling: Reference gene primer amplification yielded estimated nucleated cell counts. Some clones are missing from TCRdb's copy, which holds only in-frame ones; the method was immunoSEQ multiplex PCR. For V, J and clone size, that table is used; D and trimming come from the DNA. The sample lists roughly 85,000 clones; roughly 90% were seen once. J is TRBJ2-7 and V is TRBV4-1, with TRBD1 as a possible D gene (6 bases). The specimen was peripheral blood. This clonotype was sampled from a man aged 50 or older with active or convalescent COVID-19. The chain's CDR3 is CASSQDRGQTYEQYF. DNA of the CDR3: TGCGCCAGCAGCCAAGATAGGGGACAAACCTACGAGCAGTACTTC.